Each of the 32 T cell receptor beta chains below was sequenced from the same sample in a study of Graves' ophthalmopathy and Graves' hyperthyroidism. Scientists amplified the TCR beta CDR3 regions from RNA transcripts. First-round RT-PCR with HTBI primers preceded a second-round multiplex PCR. TCRdb called the multiplex PCR reads again in MiXCR, with one record for every CDR3 protein. The sample lists about 400,000 distinct CDR3 sequences, around 16% occurring once. Specimen: peripheral blood. The receptors derive from a woman between 18 and 29 years old with Graves' ophthalmopathy.

This clonotype was counted at least ten times. J is TRBJ2-5 and V is TRBV6-5; no definite D call. The V and J ends lost 2 bases and 4 bases respectively, with 23 bases between them. CDR1 MNHEY and CDR2 SVGAGI come from the germline V gene. The CDR3 runs 18 residues. In nucleotides, the CDR3 is TGTGCCAGCAGTTACAGCTGGGTCGAGAGTTCGGGCCCAGAGACCCAGTACTTC. It is translated as CASSYSWVESSGPETQYF.

This clonotype was counted many times. This CDR3 reads CASSYGGTIINTEAFF. DNA of the CDR3: TGTGCCAGCAGTTACGGGGGAACCATTATAAACACTGAAGCTTTCTTT. The genes are TRBV6-2 or TRBV6-3 and TRBJ1-1, with D perhaps matching TRBD1 (5 bases). Trimming removed 2 bases at V and 2 bases at J, with 15 bases between. The CDR3 has 16 amino acids. Germline CDR1 and CDR2: MNHEY and SVGEGT.

To note about this clonotype: This may arise from a read error, as a much more abundant clone is one base away. The genes are TRBV5-1 and TRBJ2-7; D remains unclear. This CDR3 is 13 amino acids long. The V gene's germline CDR1 is SGHRS and CDR2 YFSETQ. The V and J ends lost 1 base and 3 bases respectively, with 8 bases between them. The CDR3 loop reads CASSLNGFYEQYF. DNA of the CDR3: TGCGCCAGCAGCTTGAACGGGTTCTACGAGCAGTACTTC.

This clonotype occurred many times. J is TRBJ2-5 and V is TRBV19; 7 bases align to TRBD2. The germline V gene has CDR1 LNHDA and CDR2 SQIVND (reference sequence). Trimming at V came to 3 bases and at J to 2 bases, leaving 6 bases not matched to a gene. The CDR3 consists of 15 residues. The CDR3, as DNA: TGTGCCAGTAGTATCTCCCCTAGCGGACAAGAGACCCAGTACTTC. As protein: CASSISPSGQETQYF.

This clonotype was seen many times. The chain links TRBV12-3 or TRBV12-4 to TRBJ1-5, with 7 bases fitting TRBD1. The J segment lost 6 bases and the V segment lost 3 bases, leaving 5 bases of the junction unmatched. CDR3 length: 14 amino acids. DNA for the CDR3: TGTGCCAGCAGTTTTGGGGCAGGGGGTCAGCCCCAGCATTTT. Its translation is CASSFGAGGQPQHF.

This clonotype was seen a few times. The CDR3 here is CASTATESYEQYF. CDR3 bases: TGTGCCAGCACCGCGACAGAATCCTACGAGCAGTACTTC. This rearrangement joins TRBV12-3 or TRBV12-4 to TRBJ2-7; possibly TRBD1 for D (5 bases). Trimming removed 7 bases at V and 1 base at J, with 11 bases between. The CDR3 is 13 amino acids.

The sample holds many counts of this clonotype. The rearrangement joins TRBV12-3 or TRBV12-4 to TRBJ1-1, with D unclear. There are 14 residues in the CDR3. V lost 7 bases, J lost 1 base, and 13 bases lay in between. The CDR3 here is CASIPEQWNTEAFF. The CDR3 coding sequence is TGTGCCAGCATCCCGGAACAGTGGAACACTGAAGCTTTCTTT.

This clonotype has a count of ten or more. The chain uses TRBV10-1 and TRBJ2-7; perhaps TRBD2 as D (5 bases). The CDR3 is 13 amino acids. The germline CDR1 and CDR2 sequences are WNHNN and SYGVQD (reference sequence). Trimming pared 7 bases from V and 0 bases from J, leaving 10 bases between. The CDR3 DNA reads as TGCGCCAGCAACCCGGGATTCTCCTACGAGCAGTACTTC. This gives the protein CASNPGFSYEQYF.

This clonotype was counted many times. The V gene is TRBV7-2, the J gene TRBJ2-2, with D perhaps matching TRBD1 (6 bases). This CDR3 contains 15 residues. The V end was cut by 5 bases, the J end by 1 base, with 11 bases between. Germline V gene data show CDR1 as SGHTA and CDR2 as FQGNSA. CDR3 sequence reads: CASSPPGQNTGELFF. CDR3 nucleotides: TGTGCCAGCAGCCCCCCGGGACAGAACACCGGGGAGCTGTTTTTT.

The sample holds many counts of this clonotype. CDR3 loop: CASTKGPYEQYF. CDR3 coding DNA: TGTGCCAGCACGAAAGGCCCCTACGAGCAGTACTTC. V and J are TRBV11-2 and TRBJ2-7; D ambiguous. The germline CDR1 and CDR2 sequences are SGHAT and FQNNGV. Trimming took 7 bases from V and 2 from J, leaving 9 bases between them. The CDR3 is 12 amino acids.

The chain employs TRBV19 and TRBJ2-2; 13 nucleotides line up with TRBD2. With V trimmed by 5 bases and J by 4 bases, 16 bases remained unmatched. CDR1 is LNHDA and CDR2 is SQIVND in the germline V gene (reference sequence). This CDR3 comprises 20 residues. CDR3 region: CASSAQGLAGIYKGTGELFF. In DNA form, the CDR3 reads TGTGCCAGTAGTGCGCAGGGACTAGCGGGAATTTACAAGGGCACCGGGGAGCTGTTTTTT.

This clonotype was counted many times. The chain has TRBV20-1 and TRBJ2-5; 8 nucleotides match TRBD2. The CDR3 sequence is 13 residues long. With V trimmed by 1 base and J by 5 bases, 3 bases remained unmatched. The germline gives CDR1 DFQATT, CDR2 SNEGSKA (reference sequence). The CDR3 bases are TGCAGTGCTAGAGTAACGGGAGGGGAGACCCAGTACTTC. It yields the protein CSARVTGGETQYF.

This clonotype showed up many times. The rearrangement links TRBV28 to TRBJ1-5; a possible D gene is TRBD1 (6 bases). CDR3 length: 15 residues. V was cut by 2 bases and J by 4 bases, with 12 bases left in between. The germline CDR1 and CDR2 sequences are MDHEN and SYDVKM. The CDR3 nucleotides are TGTGCCAGCAGTTTACCAGGGGCAAGGAATCAGCCCCAGCATTTT. Translating it yields CASSLPGARNQPQHF.

This clonotype was seen ten or more times. CDR3 sequence reads: CASSPPGVISGNTIYF. The DNA of the CDR3 is TGTGCCAGCAGCCCCCCGGGCGTGATCTCTGGAAACACCATATATTTT. The V gene is TRBV13, the J gene TRBJ1-3; D remains unclear. This CDR3 region has 16 residues. Germline CDR1 reads PRHDT; CDR2 reads FYEKMQ (reference sequence). Deletions cut 5 bases from V and 0 bases from J, with 14 bases between.

This clonotype was seen repeatedly, ten times or more. The rearrangement links TRBV6-2 or TRBV6-3 to TRBJ2-2; D remains ambiguous. V was cut by 5 bases and J by 4 bases, with 8 bases left in between. There are 13 residues in the CDR3. CDR1 and CDR2 from the germline V gene are MNHEY and SVGEGT. The CDR3 spells CASSQPPTGELFF. DNA for the CDR3: TGTGCCAGCAGTCAACCGCCCACCGGGGAGCTGTTTTTT.

In its sample, this clonotype was seen many times. This chain's CDR3 is CASSIPQGAGEQYF. CDR3 bases: TGTGCCAGCAGTATCCCTCAGGGGGCCGGCGAGCAGTACTTC. V gene TRBV6-2 or TRBV6-3 combines with J gene TRBJ2-7; 8 positions match TRBD1. Losses at the gene ends were 5 bases for V and 6 bases for J; bases not matched to a gene: 9. CDR1 and CDR2 (germline): MNHEY, SVGEGT. The CDR3 length is 14 residues.

This clonotype was recorded at least ten times. CDR3 in DNA: TGTGCCAGCAGTGAACGCTCGACCGAAGAGACCCAGTACTTC. Residues: CASSERSTEETQYF. This sequence joins TRBV6-1 and TRBJ2-5; no definite D call. Trimming pared 2 bases from V and 3 bases from J, leaving 10 bases between. This CDR3 comprises 14 residues. Germline V gene data show CDR1 as MNHNS and CDR2 as SASEGT.

This clonotype was recorded many times. The rearrangement joins TRBV24-1 to TRBJ2-6; tentatively, D is TRBD2 (6 bases). CDR1 and CDR2 from the germline V gene are KGHDR and SFDVKD. V gave up 3 bases and J gave up 1 base, with 18 bases separating them. The CDR3 extends over 19 amino acids. The chain's CDR3 is CATSDPLVSAGSGANVLTF. CDR3 coding DNA: TGTGCCACCAGTGATCCCTTAGTCAGCGCGGGGTCTGGGGCCAACGTCCTGACTTTC.

The chain combines TRBV12-5 with TRBJ2-7; 7 positions match TRBD2. The V gene's germline CDR1 is LGHNT and CDR2 FRNRAP. J gave up 2 bases and V 0 bases, and 16 bases lay outside the gene matches. The CDR3 is made up of 19 amino acids. The CDR3 region is CASGLVLLTGSGQPYEQYF. CDR3 coding DNA: TGTGCTAGTGGTTTGGTACTCCTAACGGGTAGCGGGCAGCCCTACGAGCAGTACTTC.

This clonotype appeared many times. The chain uses TRBV5-1 and TRBJ2-7, with TRBD1 matching 9 bases. J was trimmed by 7 bases and V by 3 bases; bases with no gene match: 8. This CDR3 comprises 14 residues. Looked up from germline, CDR1 is SGHRS and CDR2 is YFSETQ. This CDR3 reads CASSSPGQGSEQYF. In DNA, the CDR3 is TGCGCCAGCAGCTCACCGGGACAGGGAAGTGAGCAGTACTTC.

V usage is TRBV6-1 and J usage is TRBJ2-2, with D uncertain. This CDR3 is built from 14 residues. The V end was cut by 6 bases, the J end by 5 bases, with 13 bases between. CDR1 and CDR2 from the germline V gene are MNHNS and SASEGT. CDR3 in amino acids: CASSAEGITGELFF. The CDR3 DNA follows: TGTGCCAGCAGCGCTGAAGGGATTACCGGGGAGCTGTTTTTT.

This clonotype was seen at least ten times. The chain combines TRBV30 with TRBJ2-5; D call uncertain. V was pared by 3 bases and J by 5 bases, with 13 bases between. The CDR3 runs 13 residues. Germline CDR1 reads GTSNPN; CDR2 reads SVGIG (reference sequence). The CDR3 DNA is TGTGCCTGGAGAGGCCGCACCTGGGAGACCCAGTACTTC. Protein product: CAWRGRTWETQYF.

The chain links TRBV4-3 to TRBJ1-3, with unresolved D. Germline V gene lookup returns CDR1 LGHNA and CDR2 YSLEER. V was trimmed by 1 base and J by 1 base, leaving 8 bases between them. CDR3 length equals 15 residues. The CDR3 sequence is CASSQGVASGNTIYF. The CDR3 DNA follows: TGCGCCAGCAGCCAAGGGGTAGCTTCTGGAAACACCATATATTTT.

This clonotype was seen at least ten times. This CDR3 fails to terminate in the conserved phenylalanine or tryptophan, so it likely reflects a read error. No DNA is shown, since the ends of the CDR3 on it are uncertain; the CDR3 is the one TCRdb lists. V gene TRBV14 combines with J gene TRBJ1-2; TRBD1 is the table's D call and was not checked against the DNA. The CDR3 comprises 14 residues, both ends counted. Per the germline V gene, CDR1 is SGHDN and CDR2 is FVKESK. This CDR3 reads CASSQESGMTRDRG.

This clonotype was seen many times. The chain has TRBV20-1 and TRBJ1-1; possibly TRBD1 for D (5 bases). This CDR3 is built from 12 residues. Germline values: CDR1 DFQATT, CDR2 SNEGSKA (reference sequence). Trimming removed 5 bases at V and 1 base at J, with 8 bases between. CDR3 in amino acids: CSASTANTEAFF. The CDR3, as DNA: TGCAGTGCTTCGACAGCGAACACTGAAGCTTTCTTT.

This clonotype was counted many times. V is TRBV28 and J is TRBJ2-5, with TRBD2 matching over 10 bases. Germline CDR1 reads MDHEN; CDR2 reads SYDVKM. The CDR3 length is 16 residues. J gave up 5 bases and V 6 bases, and 12 bases lay outside the gene matches. CDR3 coding DNA: TGTGCCAGCAGACCCTACCTAGCGGGAGTGAGTGAGACCCAGTACTTC. Encoded protein: CASRPYLAGVSETQYF.

Many counts were recorded for this clonotype. The junction shows a germline mismatch at one end, possibly a read error. In DNA form, the CDR3 reads TGTGCCAGCAGGCTCGGACAGGGGGCTTTTTTC. Translating gives CASRLGQGAFF. The chain combines TRBV28 with TRBJ1-2, with 11 bases aligning to TRBD1. The length of the CDR3 is 11 residues. Germline loops: CDR1 MDHEN, CDR2 SYDVKM.

This clonotype was counted ten times or more. This chain joins TRBV7-6 and TRBJ2-7, with no clear D. The CDR3 has 16 residues. The germline V and J ends were trimmed by 4 bases and 2 bases, with 18 bases remaining between them. Per germline, CDR1 SGHVS and CDR2 FNYEAQ. The CDR3 spells CASSWSSGPVPYEQYF. The CDR3 DNA sequence: TGTGCCAGCAGCTGGTCCTCGGGCCCCGTCCCCTACGAGCAGTACTTC.

Ten or more counts support this clonotype. CDR3 DNA: TGTGCCAGCAGCCAATTCGGGGAGACCCAGTACTTC. Protein product: CASSQFGETQYF. The chain links TRBV3-1 to TRBJ2-5, with unresolved D. From germline, CDR1 is LGHDT and CDR2 YNNKEL (reference sequence). The CDR3 runs to 12 residues. V lost 2 bases, J lost 5 bases, and 6 bases lay in between.

This clonotype was seen many times. The rearrangement uses TRBV30 and TRBJ2-2; D possibly uses TRBD1 or TRBD2 (6 bases each). The germline V gene has CDR1 GTSNPN and CDR2 SVGIG (reference sequence). Trimming took off 2 bases at V and 1 base at J, with 20 bases between the two ends. The length of the CDR3 is 18 residues. The CDR3 DNA reads TGTGCCTGGAGTCTCCCACATCGAGGGGGGAAGAACACCGGGGAGCTGTTTTTT. Its protein product is CAWSLPHRGGKNTGELFF.

The chain joins TRBV18 to TRBJ2-3, with 9 bases fitting TRBD2. CDR3 length: 17 amino acids. The germline CDR1 and CDR2 sequences are KGHSH and LQKENI. Trimming took 2 bases from V and 5 from J; bases not matched to a gene: 11. Written as DNA, the CDR3 is TGTGCCAGCTCACCAACTAGCGGGTCCCGGGGGGAAGATACGCAGTATTTT. It yields the protein CASSPTSGSRGEDTQYF.

This clonotype was counted many times. This chain connects TRBV7-2 to TRBJ2-2; tentative D call: TRBD1 (6 bases). Between the trimmed V and J ends, which lost 5 bases and 6 bases, there was a span of 16 bases. The CDR3 has 15 residues. Germline V lookup: CDR1 SGHTA, CDR2 FQGNSA. The CDR3 DNA reads TGTGCCAGCAGCCCGCCAACACAGGGAGCCGGGGAGCTGTTTTTT. As protein: CASSPPTQGAGELFF.